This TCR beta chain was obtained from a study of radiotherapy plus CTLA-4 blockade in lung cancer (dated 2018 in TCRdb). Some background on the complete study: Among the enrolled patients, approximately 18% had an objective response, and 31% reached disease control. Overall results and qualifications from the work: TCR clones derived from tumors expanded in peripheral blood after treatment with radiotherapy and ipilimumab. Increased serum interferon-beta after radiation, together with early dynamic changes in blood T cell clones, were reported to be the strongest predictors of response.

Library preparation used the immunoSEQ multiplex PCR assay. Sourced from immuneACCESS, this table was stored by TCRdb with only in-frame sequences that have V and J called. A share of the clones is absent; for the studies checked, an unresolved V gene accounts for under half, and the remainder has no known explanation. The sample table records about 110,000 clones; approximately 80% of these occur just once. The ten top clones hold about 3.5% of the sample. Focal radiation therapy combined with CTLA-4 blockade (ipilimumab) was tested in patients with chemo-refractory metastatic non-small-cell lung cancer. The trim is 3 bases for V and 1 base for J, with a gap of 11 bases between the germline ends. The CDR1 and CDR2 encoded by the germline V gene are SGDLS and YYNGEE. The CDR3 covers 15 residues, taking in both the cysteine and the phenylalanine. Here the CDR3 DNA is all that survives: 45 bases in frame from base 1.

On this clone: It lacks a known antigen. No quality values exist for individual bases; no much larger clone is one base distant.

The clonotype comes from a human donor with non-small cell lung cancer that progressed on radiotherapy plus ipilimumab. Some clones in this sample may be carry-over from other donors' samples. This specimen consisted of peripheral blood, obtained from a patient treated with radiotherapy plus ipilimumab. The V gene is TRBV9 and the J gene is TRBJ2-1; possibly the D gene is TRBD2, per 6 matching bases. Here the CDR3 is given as CASSASGFSYNEQFF. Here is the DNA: TGTGCCAGCAGCGCCAGCGGGTTTTCCTACAATGAGCAGTTCTTC. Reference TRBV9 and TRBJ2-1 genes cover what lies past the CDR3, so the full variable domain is DSGVTQTPKHLITATGQRVTLRCSPRSGDLSVYWYQQSLDQGLQFLIQYYNGEERAKGNILERFSAQQFPDLHSELNLSSLELGDSALYFCASSASGFSYNEQFFGPGTRLTVL.